A selection of T cell receptor beta chains follows, all from one sample in a study of cytomegalovirus exposure and HLA in healthy donors. Method: immunoSEQ multiplex PCR; TCRdb's copy keeps in-frame clones and lacks some. The repertoire holds more than 85,000 clones, with around 68% as singletons. Sequenced material: PBMCs. These receptors came from a human donor in good health. Each CDR3 is given with its conserved first and last residue. Fields, in order: V gene, clone size, D gene, J gene, CDR3 DNA, CDR3 protein. The D gene is left open where the match is weak. Size is omitted from some rows. Given values are once, few, many or a class for expanded clones.

v_gene: TRBV29-1; abundance: -; d_gene: TRBD2; j_gene: TRBJ2-1; CDR3nt: TGCAGCGTTGAAGATTGGTCGGGAGGGCATGAGCAGTTCTTC; CDR3aa: CSVEDWSGGHEQFF
v_gene: TRBV19; abundance: -; d_gene: TRBD1; j_gene: TRBJ2-5; CDR3nt: TGTGCCAGTAGCGGGACAGGGTATGAGCAGTACTTC; CDR3aa: CASSGTGYEQYF
v_gene: TRBV2; abundance: -; d_gene: TRBD2; j_gene: TRBJ2-5; CDR3nt: TGTGCCAGCAGTGACGGACTAGCGGGCCCAAAGACCCAGTACTTC; CDR3aa: CASSDGLAGPKTQYF
v_gene: TRBV28; abundance: few; d_gene: -; j_gene: TRBJ1-2; CDR3nt: TGTGCTAGCCGAGGTGGTGGCTATGGCTACACCTTC; CDR3aa: CASRGGGYGYTF
v_gene: TRBV28; abundance: few; d_gene: -; j_gene: TRBJ1-2; CDR3nt: TGTGCCAGCAGTTTTGATCGCAGGGTGGCCTATGGCTACACCTTC; CDR3aa: CASSFDRRVAYGYTF
v_gene: TRBV29-1; abundance: few; d_gene: TRBD2; j_gene: TRBJ2-7; CDR3nt: TGCAGCGCAACCTCTGGGGGGGACGGCAACGAGCAGTACTTC; CDR3aa: CSATSGGDGNEQYF
v_gene: TRBV7-9; abundance: few; d_gene: -; j_gene: TRBJ1-2; CDR3nt: TGTGCCAGCAGCTCAGCCGAGGATGGCTACACCTTC; CDR3aa: CASSSAEDGYTF
v_gene: TRBV19; abundance: -; d_gene: TRBD1; j_gene: TRBJ1-3; CDR3nt: TGTGCCAGTAGTATCGGGACAGCCAGAGAACCTGGAAACACCATATATTTT; CDR3aa: CASSIGTAREPGNTIYF
v_gene: TRBV15; abundance: -; d_gene: TRBD1; j_gene: TRBJ2-1; CDR3nt: TGTGCCACCAGCAGATTCCGGGACAGGGGCAATGAGCAGTTCTTC; CDR3aa: CATSRFRDRGNEQFF
v_gene: TRBV19; abundance: few; d_gene: -; j_gene: TRBJ2-3; CDR3nt: TGTGCCAGTAGTATATTGGGGAGGGATACGCAGTATTTT; CDR3aa: CASSILGRDTQYF
v_gene: TRBV4-1; abundance: -; d_gene: -; j_gene: TRBJ2-1; CDR3nt: TGCGCCAGCAGCCAAGCAGACGCGAGGAGAGCCTACAATGAGCAGTTCTTC; CDR3aa: CASSQADARRAYNEQFF
v_gene: TRBV6-5; abundance: -; d_gene: -; j_gene: TRBJ1-1; CDR3nt: TGTGCCAGCAGAACCCCCATGTTGCGGAACACTGAAGCTTTCTTT; CDR3aa: CASRTPMLRNTEAFF
v_gene: TRBV5-1; abundance: few; d_gene: TRBD2; j_gene: TRBJ2-2; CDR3nt: TGCGCCAGCAGCTTGGTTTTAGCGGGGTTGTTCGGCGGGGAGCTGTTTTTT; CDR3aa: CASSLVLAGLFGGELFF
v_gene: TRBV10-3; abundance: once; d_gene: TRBD2; j_gene: TRBJ2-7; CDR3nt: TGTGCCATCAGTGCTAGCGGGAACGAGCAGTACTTC; CDR3aa: CAISASGNEQYF
v_gene: TRBV18; abundance: -; d_gene: TRBD1; j_gene: TRBJ1-2; CDR3nt: TGTGCCAGCTCACGGGACAGGCGGTATGGCTACACCTTC; CDR3aa: CASSRDRRYGYTF
v_gene: TRBV5-1; abundance: -; d_gene: TRBD1; j_gene: TRBJ1-2; CDR3nt: TGCGCCAGCAGCTTGGACGGACAGGGGACCTTTAACACCTTC; CDR3aa: CASSLDGQGTFNTF
v_gene: TRBV6-5; abundance: few; d_gene: -; j_gene: TRBJ2-2; CDR3nt: TGTGCCAGCAGTTACTTAGTAACCGGGGAGCTGTTTTTT; CDR3aa: CASSYLVTGELFF